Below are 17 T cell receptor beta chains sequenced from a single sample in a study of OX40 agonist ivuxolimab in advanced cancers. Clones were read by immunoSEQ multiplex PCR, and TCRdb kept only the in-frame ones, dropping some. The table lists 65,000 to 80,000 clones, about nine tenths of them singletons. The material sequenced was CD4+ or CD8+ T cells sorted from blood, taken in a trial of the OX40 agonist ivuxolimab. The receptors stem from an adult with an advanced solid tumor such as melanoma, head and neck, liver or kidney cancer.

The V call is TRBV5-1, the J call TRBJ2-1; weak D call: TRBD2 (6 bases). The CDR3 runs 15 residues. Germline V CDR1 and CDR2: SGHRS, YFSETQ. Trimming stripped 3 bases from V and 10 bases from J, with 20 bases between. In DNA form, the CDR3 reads TGCGCCAGCAGCTGGGATCCACGCTCCGGGGGAGAGCAGTTCTTC. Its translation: CASSWDPRSGGEQFF. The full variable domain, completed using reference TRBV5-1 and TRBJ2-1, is KAGVTQTPRYLIKTRGQQVTLSCSPISGHRSVSWYQQTPGQGLQFLFEYFSETQRNKGNFPGRFSGRQFSNSRSEMNVSTLELGDSALYLCASSWDPRSGGEQFFGPGTRLTVL.

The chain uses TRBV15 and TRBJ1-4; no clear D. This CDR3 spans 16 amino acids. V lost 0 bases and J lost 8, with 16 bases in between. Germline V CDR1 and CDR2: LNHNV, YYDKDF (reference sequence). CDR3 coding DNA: TGTGCCACCAGCAGAGATCTTGGAGAGGGTCGAGAAAAACTGTTTTTT. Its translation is CATSRDLGEGREKLFF.

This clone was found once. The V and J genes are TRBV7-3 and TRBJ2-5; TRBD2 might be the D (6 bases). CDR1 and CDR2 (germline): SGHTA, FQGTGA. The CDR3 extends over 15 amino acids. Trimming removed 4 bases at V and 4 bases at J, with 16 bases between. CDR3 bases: TGTGCCAGCAGCTCAATCGGAGGGCCGGGAGAGACCCAGTACTTC. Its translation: CASSSIGGPGETQYF.

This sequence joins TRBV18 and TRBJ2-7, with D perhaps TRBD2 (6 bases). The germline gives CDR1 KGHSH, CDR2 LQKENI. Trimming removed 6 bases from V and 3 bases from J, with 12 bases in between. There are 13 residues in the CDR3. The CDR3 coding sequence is TGTGCCAGCTCGTCCACTAGCAGCTACGAGCAGTACTTC. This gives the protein CASSSTSSYEQYF.

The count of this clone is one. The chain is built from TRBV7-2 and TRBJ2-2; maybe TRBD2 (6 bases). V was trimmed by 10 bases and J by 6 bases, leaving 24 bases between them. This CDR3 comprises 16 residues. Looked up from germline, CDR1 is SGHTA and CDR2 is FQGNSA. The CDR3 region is CATSIRGARLAGELFF. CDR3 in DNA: TGTGCCACCTCCATCCGCGGGGCGCGTCTGGCCGGGGAGCTGTTTTTT.

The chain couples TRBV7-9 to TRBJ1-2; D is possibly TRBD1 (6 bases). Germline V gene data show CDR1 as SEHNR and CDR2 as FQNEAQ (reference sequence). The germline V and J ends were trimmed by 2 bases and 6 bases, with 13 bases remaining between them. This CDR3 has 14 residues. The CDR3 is CASSLSSQGHGYTF. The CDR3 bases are TGTGCCAGCAGCTTAAGCAGCCAGGGGCATGGCTACACCTTC.

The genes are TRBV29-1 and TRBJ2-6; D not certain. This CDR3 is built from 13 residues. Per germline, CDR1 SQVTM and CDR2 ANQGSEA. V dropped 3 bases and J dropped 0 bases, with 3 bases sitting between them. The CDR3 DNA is TGCAGCGTTGAGGGCTCTGGGGCCAACGTCCTGACTTTC. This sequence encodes CSVEGSGANVLTF.

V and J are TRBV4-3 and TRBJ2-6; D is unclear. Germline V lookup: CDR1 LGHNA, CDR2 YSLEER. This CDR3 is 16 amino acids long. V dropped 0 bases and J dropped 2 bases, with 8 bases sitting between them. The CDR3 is CASSQDRAAGANVLTF. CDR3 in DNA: TGCGCCAGCAGCCAAGATCGGGCAGCTGGGGCCAACGTCCTGACTTTC.

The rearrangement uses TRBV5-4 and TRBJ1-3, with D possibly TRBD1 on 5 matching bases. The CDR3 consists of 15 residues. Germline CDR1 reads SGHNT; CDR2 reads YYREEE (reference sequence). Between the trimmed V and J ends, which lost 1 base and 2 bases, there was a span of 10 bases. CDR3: CASSLPGGAGNTIYF. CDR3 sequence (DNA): TGTGCCAGCAGCTTGCCCGGAGGGGCTGGAAACACCATATATTTT.

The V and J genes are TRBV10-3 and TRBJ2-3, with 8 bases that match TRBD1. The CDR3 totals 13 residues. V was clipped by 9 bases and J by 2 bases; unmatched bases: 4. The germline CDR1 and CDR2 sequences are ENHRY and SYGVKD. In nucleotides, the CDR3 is TGTGCCATAGGGACAGGCCCCACAGATACGCAGTATTTT. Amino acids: CAIGTGPTDTQYF.

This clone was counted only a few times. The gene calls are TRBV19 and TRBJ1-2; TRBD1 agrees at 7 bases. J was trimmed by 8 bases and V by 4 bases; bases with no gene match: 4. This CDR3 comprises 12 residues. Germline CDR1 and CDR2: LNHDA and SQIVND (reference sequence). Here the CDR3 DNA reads TGTGCCAGTAGTAACCGGGACAGAGGCTACACCTTC. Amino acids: CASSNRDRGYTF.

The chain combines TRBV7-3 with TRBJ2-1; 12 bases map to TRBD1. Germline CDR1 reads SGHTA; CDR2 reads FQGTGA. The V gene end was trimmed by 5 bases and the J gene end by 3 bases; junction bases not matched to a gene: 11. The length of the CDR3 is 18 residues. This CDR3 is CASSPRDRGRSFYNEQFF. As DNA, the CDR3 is TGTGCCAGCAGCCCCCGGGACAGGGGGCGGTCGTTCTACAATGAGCAGTTCTTC.

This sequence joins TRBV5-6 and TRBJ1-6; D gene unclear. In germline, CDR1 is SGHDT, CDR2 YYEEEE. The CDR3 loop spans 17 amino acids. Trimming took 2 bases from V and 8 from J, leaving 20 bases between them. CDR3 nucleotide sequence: TGTGCCAGCAGCTTCGGGAATCTTGGGCCAGTTTATTCACCCCTCCACTTT. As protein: CASSFGNLGPVYSPLHF. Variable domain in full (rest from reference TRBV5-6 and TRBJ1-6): DAGVTQSPTHLIKTRGQQVTLRCSPKSGHDTVSWYQQALGQGPQFIFQYYEEEERQRGNFPDRFSGHQFPNYSSELNVNALLLGDSALYLCASSFGNLGPVYSPLHFGNGTRLTVT.

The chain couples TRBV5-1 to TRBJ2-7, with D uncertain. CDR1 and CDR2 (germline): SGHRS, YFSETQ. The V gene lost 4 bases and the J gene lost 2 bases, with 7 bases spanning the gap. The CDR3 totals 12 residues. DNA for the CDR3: TGCGCCAGCAGCGCGAGCCCCTACGAGCAGTACTTC. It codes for CASSASPYEQYF.

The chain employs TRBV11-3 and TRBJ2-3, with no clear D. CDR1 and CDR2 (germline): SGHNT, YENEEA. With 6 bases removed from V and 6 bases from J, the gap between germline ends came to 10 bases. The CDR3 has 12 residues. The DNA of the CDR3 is TGTGCCAGCAGTCTTTCCTGGGATACGCAGTATTTT. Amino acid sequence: CASSLSWDTQYF.

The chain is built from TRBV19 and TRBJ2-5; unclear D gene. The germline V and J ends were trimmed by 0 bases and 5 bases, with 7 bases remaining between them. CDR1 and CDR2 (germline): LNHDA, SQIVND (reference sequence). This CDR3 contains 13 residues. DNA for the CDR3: TGTGCCAGTAGTATAGACATTGAGGAGACCCAGTACTTC. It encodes CASSIDIEETQYF. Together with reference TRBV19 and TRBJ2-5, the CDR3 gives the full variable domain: DGGITQSPKYLFRKEGQNVTLSCEQNLNHDAMYWYRQDPGQGLRLIYYSQIVNDFQKGDIAEGYSVSREKKESFPLTVTSAQKNPTAFYLCASSIDIEETQYFGPGTRLLVL.

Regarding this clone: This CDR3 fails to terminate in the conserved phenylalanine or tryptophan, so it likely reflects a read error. The CDR3 region has the DNA TGTGCCAGCAGCTTAGACGGGGACGATGGCTACACCCTC. It specifies CASSLDGDDGYTL. V usage is TRBV7-2 and J usage is TRBJ1-2; D might be TRBD1 (5 bases). Deletions cut 1 base from V and 6 bases from J, with 9 bases between. Germline V gene data show CDR1 as SGHTA and CDR2 as FQGNSA. CDR3 length: 13 residues.